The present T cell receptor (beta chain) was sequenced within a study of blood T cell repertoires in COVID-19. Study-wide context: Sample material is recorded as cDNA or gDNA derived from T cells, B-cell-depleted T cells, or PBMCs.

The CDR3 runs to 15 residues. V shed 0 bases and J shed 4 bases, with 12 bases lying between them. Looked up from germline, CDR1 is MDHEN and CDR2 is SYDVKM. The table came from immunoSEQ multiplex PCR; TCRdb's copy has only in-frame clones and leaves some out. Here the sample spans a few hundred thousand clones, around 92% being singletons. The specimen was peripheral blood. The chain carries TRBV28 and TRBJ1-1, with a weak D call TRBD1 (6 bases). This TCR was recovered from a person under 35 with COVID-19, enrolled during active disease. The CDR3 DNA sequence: TGTGCCAGCAGTTTATGGGACAGCCGGAGCACTGAAGCTTTCTTT. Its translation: CASSLWDSRSTEAFF. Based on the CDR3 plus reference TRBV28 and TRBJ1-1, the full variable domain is DVKVTQSSRYLVKRTGEKVFLECVQDMDHENMFWYRQDPGLGLRLIYFSYDVKMKEKGDIPEGYSVSREKKERFSLILESASTNQTSMYLCASSLWDSRSTEAFFGQGTRLTVV.